Listed here are 12 T cell receptor beta chains from one sample, sequenced in a study of shared T cell receptors in the human thymus. Repertoires were generated with immunoSEQ multiplex PCR, while TCRdb's copy carries only in-frame clones and drops some. Here the sample spans 450,000 to 650,000 clones, approximately 78% being singletons. The same specimen was also included in a second study, on human thymus T cells.

Sequences were obtained from thymocytes. The receptors stem from a boy under two years old with a congenital heart defect.

This chain joins TRBV6-1 and TRBJ1-1; 9 bases map to TRBD1. Germline V CDR1 and CDR2: MNHNS, SASEGT. The CDR3 totals 13 residues. With 6 bases clipped from V and 6 bases from J, the junction kept 5 bases outside the gene matches. CDR3: CASRKQGAPEAFF. In DNA form, the CDR3 reads TGTGCCAGCAGAAAACAGGGGGCCCCTGAAGCTTTCTTT.

V usage is TRBV19 and J usage is TRBJ1-1; D is uncertain. The germline V and J ends were trimmed by 8 bases and 1 base, with 17 bases remaining between them. The germline gives CDR1 LNHDA, CDR2 SQIVND (reference sequence). This CDR3 region has 15 residues. CDR3 nucleotides: TGTGCCAGTCCCCCACCGCGCCACCCGAACACTGAAGCTTTCTTT. Protein product: CASPPPRHPNTEAFF.

This chain uses TRBV11-2 with TRBJ2-2, with D perhaps matching TRBD2 (6 bases). The germline V gene encodes CDR1 SGHAT and CDR2 FQNNGV. CDR3 length: 17 amino acids. The V and J ends lost 0 bases and 4 bases respectively, with 15 bases between them. CDR3 protein: CASSLEPGGVGTGELFF. In nucleotides, the CDR3 is TGTGCCAGCAGCTTAGAGCCCGGGGGTGTAGGCACCGGGGAGCTGTTTTTT. Full variable domain (outside the CDR3, taken from reference TRBV11-2 and TRBJ2-2): EAGVAQSPRYKIIEKRQSVAFWCNPISGHATLYWYQQILGQGPKLLIQFQNNGVVDDSQLPKDRFSAERLKGVDSTLKIQPAKLEDSAVYLCASSLEPGGVGTGELFFGEGSRLTVL.

This chain links TRBV28 with TRBJ1-5; 7 bases are shared with TRBD1. Germline CDR1 MDHEN, CDR2 SYDVKM. The CDR3 is made up of 16 amino acids. V shed 6 bases, J shed 0 bases, and the junction held 8 bases outside the gene matches. In DNA form, the CDR3 reads TGTGCCAGCAGCTGGACAGGCCCCTATAGCAATCAGCCCCAGCATTTT. As protein: CASSWTGPYSNQPQHF. The variable domain in full, with the rest retrieved from reference TRBV28 and TRBJ1-5, is DVKVTQSSRYLVKRTGEKVFLECVQDMDHENMFWYRQDPGLGLRLIYFSYDVKMKEKGDIPEGYSVSREKKERFSLILESASTNQTSMYLCASSWTGPYSNQPQHFGDGTRLSIL.

This clone was seen only a few times. The chain employs TRBV19 and TRBJ1-1, with D possibly matching TRBD1 (6 bases). This CDR3 has 13 residues. Trimming pared 3 bases from V and 7 bases from J, leaving 12 bases between. The germline gives CDR1 LNHDA, CDR2 SQIVND (reference sequence). In DNA form, the CDR3 reads TGTGCCAGTAGTATCCCACGGACAGATGAAGCTTTCTTT. Its translation is CASSIPRTDEAFF.

The chain is built from TRBV29-1 and TRBJ2-4; TRBD2 aligns across 9 bases. This CDR3 region has 15 residues. V lost 4 bases, J lost 2 bases, and 6 bases stayed unmatched. CDR1 and CDR2 (germline): SQVTM, ANQGSEA. CDR3 region: CSVGRGGETKNIQYF. In DNA form, the CDR3 reads TGCAGCGTTGGGCGGGGGGGGGAGACCAAAAACATTCAGTACTTC.

This clone has just one count. The chain is built from TRBV12-5 and TRBJ2-7; 12 bases fit TRBD2. The CDR3 is 18 residues long. With V trimmed by 3 bases and J by 6 bases, 15 bases remained unmatched. Per germline, CDR1 LGHNT and CDR2 FRNRAP. The CDR3 here is CASGLPPRLAGGPLEQYF. CDR3 nucleotides: TGTGCTAGTGGTTTACCCCCCAGGCTAGCGGGAGGGCCACTCGAGCAGTACTTC.

This sequence joins TRBV18 and TRBJ2-7; TRBD2 matches 9 bases. Germline V CDR1 and CDR2: KGHSH, LQKENI. With 2 bases clipped from V and 12 bases from J, the junction kept 14 bases outside the gene matches. CDR3 size: 15 residues. CDR3 sequence reads: CASSPAAGGPVFGYF. The CDR3 DNA is TGTGCCAGCTCACCAGCGGCGGGAGGGCCCGTATTTGGGTACTTC. The full variable domain, with the rest looked up from reference TRBV18 and TRBJ2-7, is NAGVMQNPRHLVRRRGQEARLRCSPMKGHSHVYWYRQLPEEGLKFMVYLQKENIIDESGMPKERFSAEFPKEGPSILRIQQVVRGDSAAYFCASSPAAGGPVFGYFGPGTRLTVT.

The CDR3 region has the DNA TGTGCCAGCAGTCGATTCAGGGATGCCTTCTATGGCTACACCTTC. It is translated as CASSRFRDAFYGYTF. The V gene is TRBV14, the J gene TRBJ1-2; tentatively, D is TRBD1 (5 bases). The V gene lost 6 bases and the J gene lost 4 bases, with 18 bases spanning the gap. The CDR3 is 15 amino acids. The germline V gene encodes CDR1 SGHDN and CDR2 FVKESK. Looking up the rest from reference TRBV14 and TRBJ1-2 gives the full variable domain: EAGVTQFPSHSVIEKGQTVTLRCDPISGHDNLYWYRRVMGKEIKFLLHFVKESKQDESGMPNNRFLAERTGGTYSTLKVQPAELEDSGVYFCASSRFRDAFYGYTFGSGTRLTVV.

This chain links TRBV11-2 with TRBJ2-1; 9 bases are shared with TRBD2. Germline CDR1 SGHAT, CDR2 FQNNGV. This CDR3 has 19 amino acids. The trim removed 1 base at V and 7 bases at J, leaving 17 bases unmatched. CDR3 loop: CASSLVPSWGLALGNEQFF. For the CDR3, the DNA is TGTGCCAGCAGCTTAGTCCCGAGTTGGGGACTAGCCCTAGGTAATGAGCAGTTCTTC.

This chain connects TRBV29-1 to TRBJ2-5; 10 bases map to TRBD2. Germline loops: CDR1 SQVTM, CDR2 ANQGSEA. This CDR3 spans 14 amino acids. V lost 8 bases, J lost 3 bases, and 9 bases stayed unmatched. CDR3 DNA: TGCAGCTACTACTTGGGACTAGCGAAAGAGACCCAGTACTTC. Amino acids: CSYYLGLAKETQYF.

The chain recombines TRBV15 with TRBJ1-1; 11 bases fit TRBD1. CDR1 and CDR2 (germline): LNHNV, YYDKDF (reference sequence). This CDR3 contains 19 residues. The V gene end was trimmed by 1 base and the J gene end by 0 bases; junction bases not matched to a gene: 10. This chain's CDR3 is CATSRVGTGGPAMNTEAFF. CDR3 nucleotide sequence: TGTGCCACCAGCAGAGTGGGGACAGGGGGACCTGCGATGAACACTGAAGCTTTCTTT.